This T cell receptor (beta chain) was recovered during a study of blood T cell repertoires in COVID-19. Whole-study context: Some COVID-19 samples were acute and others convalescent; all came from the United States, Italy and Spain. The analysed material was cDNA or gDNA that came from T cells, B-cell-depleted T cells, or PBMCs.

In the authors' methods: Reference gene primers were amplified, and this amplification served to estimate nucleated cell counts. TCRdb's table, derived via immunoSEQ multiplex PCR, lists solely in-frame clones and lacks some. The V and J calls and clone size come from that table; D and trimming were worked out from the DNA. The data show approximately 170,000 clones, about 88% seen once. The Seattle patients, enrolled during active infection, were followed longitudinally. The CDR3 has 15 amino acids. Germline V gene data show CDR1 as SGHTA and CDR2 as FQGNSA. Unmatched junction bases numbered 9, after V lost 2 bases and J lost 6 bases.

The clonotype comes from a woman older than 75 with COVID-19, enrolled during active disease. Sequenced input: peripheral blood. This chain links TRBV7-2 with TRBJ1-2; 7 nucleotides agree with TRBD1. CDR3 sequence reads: CASSLMRQGAHGYTF. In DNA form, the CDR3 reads TGTGCCAGCAGCTTAATGAGACAGGGCGCCCATGGCTACACCTTC.